This TCR beta chain was sequenced during a study of blood T cell repertoires in COVID-19. The overall study: The United States, Italy and Spain were the sources of the acute and convalescent COVID-19 samples. Sources were T cells, B-cell-depleted T cells, or PBMCs; the material itself was cDNA or gDNA.

V lost 5 bases and J lost 1; bases outside the gene matches: 5. Germline CDR1 and CDR2: MNHEY and SVGAGI. This CDR3 has 15 amino acids. In the authors' methods: From reference gene primer amplification, estimates of nucleated cell counts were derived. Sequenced by immunoSEQ multiplex PCR; TCRdb stores in-frame clones only, minus some. V, J and clone size reflect that table, while D and trimming were determined from the DNA. Found here are 150,000 to 200,000 clones, about 85% of them singletons; the top ten hold about 20%. Recruited during active infection, patients (from Seattle) were subsequently followed longitudinally.

The receptor's source is a person aged 70 to 79 with COVID-19, enrolled during active disease. Sequencing was done on a sample of peripheral blood. The chain has TRBV6-5 and TRBJ1-5; the match to TRBD1 covers 7 bases. This CDR3 reads CASSTDRRSNQPQHF. As DNA, the CDR3 is TGTGCCAGCAGTACGGACAGGCGAAGCAATCAGCCCCAGCATTTT.